The present T cell receptor (beta chain) was sequenced within a study of blood T cell repertoires in COVID-19. Study-level background: From T cells, B-cell-depleted T cells, or PBMCs came the material, which was cDNA or gDNA.

Libraries were prepared by immunoSEQ multiplex PCR; TCRdb keeps only in-frame clonotypes and omits some of them. The repertoire holds tens of thousands of clones, with just under 85% as singletons. Germline loops: CDR1 DFQATT, CDR2 SNEGSKA (reference sequence). J lost 3 bases, V lost 3 bases, and 5 bases had no gene match. The CDR3 runs to 15 residues. The chain carries TRBV20-1 and TRBJ2-1; 10 positions match TRBD2. This TCR was sampled from a man between 65 and 85 years old with acute or convalescent COVID-19. The sample consisted of peripheral blood. The CDR3 DNA reads TGCAGTGCTAGTGATCCTAGCGGGGGCTACAATGAGCAGTTCTTC. It is translated as CSASDPSGGYNEQFF.